What follows are 26 T cell receptor beta chains derived from one specimen sequenced in a study of blood T cell repertoires in COVID-19. The table came from immunoSEQ multiplex PCR; TCRdb's copy has only in-frame clones and leaves some out. The sample lists approximately 260,000 clones, about 80% occurring once. The material sequenced was PBMCs or T cells enriched from blood (not recorded which). Receptor source: a man aged 50 to 60 who had recovered from COVID-19.

V usage is TRBV10-2 and J usage is TRBJ1-1; 9 bases match TRBD1. J gave up 1 base and V 7 bases, and 1 base lay outside the gene matches. The CDR3 spans 13 residues. Germline V gene sequence: CDR1 WSHSY, CDR2 SAAADI. CDR3 amino acids: CASTGQGNTEAFF. The CDR3 region has the DNA TGCGCCAGCACGGGACAGGGGAACACTGAAGCTTTCTTT.

The CDR3 region has the DNA TGTGCCAGCACCCACTGGGGGGACAGGGGGCCCCAAGAGACCCAGTACTTC. This translates into CASTHWGDRGPQETQYF. The chain links TRBV25-1 to TRBJ2-5, with TRBD1 identical over 12 bases. CDR3 length equals 17 residues. CDR1 and CDR2 from the germline V gene are MGHDK and SYGVNS. V dropped 7 bases and J dropped 1; count of bases not matched to a gene: 10. Using reference TRBV25-1 and TRBJ2-5 for the parts outside the CDR3, the full variable domain is EADIYQTPRYLVIGTGKKITLECSQTMGHDKMYWYQQDPGMELHLIHYSYGVNSTEKGDLSSESTVSRIRTEHFPLTLESARPSHTSQYLCASTHWGDRGPQETQYFGPGTRLLVL.

In this sample, this clone turned up once. V and J are TRBV11-1 and TRBJ1-1; the D gene is possibly TRBD1 (5 bases). CDR1 SGHAT and CDR2 FQDESV come from the germline V gene (reference sequence). The length of the CDR3 is 12 residues. V was cut by 5 bases and J by 11 bases, with 15 bases left in between. CDR3 sequence: CASSHSGDLAFF. The CDR3 coding sequence is TGTGCCAGCAGCCATAGCGGGGACTTGGCTTTCTTT.

V and J are TRBV18 and TRBJ1-3, with 7 bases aligning to TRBD1. The CDR3 runs 17 residues. Germline trimming cut 1 base from V and 4 bases from J; bases unmatched to any gene: 10. The germline CDR1 and CDR2 sequences are KGHSH and LQKENI. Here the CDR3 DNA reads TGTGCCAGCTCACCACAGACAGGGTCTCTGTCCGGAAACACCATATATTTT. It translates to CASSPQTGSLSGNTIYF.

This sequence joins TRBV9 and TRBJ1-4; tentative D call: TRBD1 (5 bases). V dropped 3 bases and J dropped 8 bases, with 11 bases sitting between them. Looked up from germline, CDR1 is SGDLS and CDR2 is YYNGEE. The CDR3 is 13 amino acids. The CDR3 sequence: CASSAEGVEKLFF. CDR3 nucleotides: TGTGCCAGCAGCGCCGAAGGGGTCGAAAAACTGTTTTTT.

The CDR3 coding sequence is TGTGCCAGCAGCACTACCCCGGGACAGGGTAGCAATGAGCAGTTCTTC. Amino acids: CASSTTPGQGSNEQFF. The genes are TRBV7-3 and TRBJ2-1, with 9 bases fitting TRBD1. CDR3 size: 16 residues. The germline CDR1 and CDR2 sequences are SGHTA and FQGTGA. The J segment lost 6 bases and the V segment lost 5 bases, leaving 11 bases of the junction unmatched. Full variable domain (rest looked up from reference TRBV7-3 and TRBJ2-1): GAGVSQTPSNKVTEKGKYVELRCDPISGHTALYWYRQSLGQGPEFLIYFQGTGAADDSGLPNDRFFAVRPEGSVSTLKIQRTERGDSAVYLCASSTTPGQGSNEQFFGPGTRLTVL.

The chain is built from TRBV9 and TRBJ2-1; the match to TRBD2 covers 9 bases. Per the germline V gene, CDR1 is SGDLS and CDR2 is YYNGEE. V lost 0 bases to trimming and J lost 4 bases; unmatched junction nucleotides: 5. There are 16 residues in the CDR3. The CDR3 region is CASSVDQRGVYNEQFF. The CDR3 DNA sequence: TGTGCCAGCAGCGTAGATCAGCGGGGGGTTTACAATGAGCAGTTCTTC.

Note on this clone: At one end the junction does not follow the germline gene, possibly because of a read error. Other nucleotide sequences from this sample produce the same CDR3. The CDR3 DNA sequence: TGCAGCGTTGAATCTCCTGACAGGAGCTCCTACAATGAGCAATTCTTC. It specifies CSVESPDRSSYNEQFF. This sequence joins TRBV29-1 and TRBJ2-1, with D tentatively TRBD1 (6 bases). Germline V CDR1 and CDR2: SQVTM, ANQGSEA. The CDR3 contains 16 residues.

This clone occurred once. The sample has other DNA sequences that encode this CDR3 too. The chain uses TRBV5-1 and TRBJ2-5; D not resolved. Germline V gene data show CDR1 as SGHRS and CDR2 as YFSETQ. Trimming removed 0 bases at V and 0 bases at J, with 6 bases between. This CDR3 has 14 residues. CDR3 coding DNA: TGCGCCAGCAGCTTGGTTGCAGACCAAGAGACCCAGTACTTC. It translates to CASSLVADQETQYF. Full variable domain (rest looked up from reference TRBV5-1 and TRBJ2-5): KAGVTQTPRYLIKTRGQQVTLSCSPISGHRSVSWYQQTPGQGLQFLFEYFSETQRNKGNFPGRFSGRQFSNSRSEMNVSTLELGDSALYLCASSLVADQETQYFGPGTRLLVL.

J is TRBJ2-3 and V is TRBV3-1 (or the pseudogene TRBV3-2); a weak D match, TRBD2 (5 bases). Trimming took off 0 bases at V and 6 bases at J, with 10 bases between the two ends. Germline V gives CDR1 LGHDT, CDR2 YNNKEL (reference sequence). The length of the CDR3 is 14 residues. CDR3 loop: CASSQDDYYDTQYF. The CDR3 DNA reads as TGTGCCAGCAGCCAAGATGACTATTACGATACGCAGTATTTT.

This sequence joins TRBV12-3 or TRBV12-4 and TRBJ1-4; 9 bases map to TRBD1. Germline trimming cut 7 bases from V and 7 bases from J; bases unmatched to any gene: 4. This CDR3 has 13 amino acids. The CDR3 loop is CASTGQGGEKLFF. The CDR3 DNA reads TGTGCCAGCACGGGACAGGGTGGTGAAAAACTGTTTTTT.

The chain joins TRBV27 to TRBJ1-6; D may be TRBD1 (6 bases). The germline CDR1 and CDR2 sequences are MNHEY and SMNVEV (reference sequence). The CDR3 loop spans 15 amino acids. Trimming removed 6 bases from V and 1 base from J, with 10 bases in between. Written as DNA, the CDR3 is TGTGCCAGCAGGGCCAGGGGATCCTATAATTCACCCCTCCACTTT. Translating gives CASRARGSYNSPLHF.

The chain recombines TRBV4-2 with TRBJ2-3, with 9 bases lining up with TRBD2. CDR1 and CDR2 (germline): LGHNA, YNFKEQ. V gave up 6 bases and J gave up 1 base; unmatched junction bases: 11. CDR3 length equals 17 residues. For the CDR3, the DNA is TGTGCCAGCAGTCCGGCGGGAGGGGGTCTTGGCACAGATACGCAGTATTTT. Translation gives CASSPAGGGLGTDTQYF.

This clone occurred a few times. This chain joins TRBV4-2 and TRBJ1-1; no clear D gene. The CDR3 contains 15 residues. V shed 1 base and J shed 1 base, with 10 bases lying between them. Germline V gene sequence: CDR1 LGHNA, CDR2 YNFKEQ. The CDR3 reads CASSQGDEGNTEAFF. The CDR3 nucleotides read TGTGCCAGCAGCCAAGGCGATGAGGGGAACACTGAAGCTTTCTTT.

This chain uses TRBV9 with TRBJ2-6, with D perhaps matching TRBD2 (5 bases). Trimming removed 7 bases from V and 4 bases from J, with 15 bases in between. This CDR3 is built from 15 residues. Germline V gene data show CDR1 as SGDLS and CDR2 as YYNGEE. CDR3 amino acids: CASGSSRVGANVLTF. DNA of the CDR3: TGTGCCAGCGGGTCTTCGAGGGTCGGGGCCAACGTCCTGACTTTC.

The V and J genes are TRBV6-4 and TRBJ2-2; D is possibly TRBD1 (5 bases). Germline V gene sequence: CDR1 MRHNA, CDR2 SNTAGT. Between the trimmed V and J ends, which lost 6 bases and 0 bases, there was a span of 8 bases. This CDR3 is 14 amino acids long. CDR3 amino acids: CASRATANTGELFF. CDR3 nucleotide sequence: TGTGCCAGCAGAGCGACAGCGAACACCGGGGAGCTGTTTTTT.

This clone appeared a single time. The chain combines TRBV6-4 with TRBJ1-2; 10 bases fit TRBD1. CDR3 size: 14 residues. Trimming removed 5 bases from V and 2 bases from J; junction bases left unmatched: 2. Per the germline V gene, CDR1 is MRHNA and CDR2 is SNTAGT. The CDR3 nucleotides are TGTGCCAGCAGTTTGGGACAGGGGAACTATGGCTACACCTTC. This gives the protein CASSLGQGNYGYTF.

This chain uses TRBV7-2 with TRBJ2-4; 14 bases align to TRBD2. This CDR3 region has 18 residues. Germline V gives CDR1 SGHTA, CDR2 FQGNSA. After removal of 5 bases from V and 3 bases from J, the junction contained 9 bases not matched to a gene. The CDR3 nucleotides read TGTGCCAGCAGCCGGCCGGGACTAGCGGGAGACAACAAAAACATTCAGTACTTC. It translates to CASSRPGLAGDNKNIQYF.

V and J are TRBV15 and TRBJ2-5; TRBD1 might be the D (6 bases). Germline lookup yields CDR1 LNHNV and CDR2 YYDKDF (reference sequence). Trimming pared 0 bases from V and 0 bases from J, leaving 8 bases between. This CDR3 spans 15 amino acids. The CDR3 DNA follows: TGTGCCACCAGCAGAGATGGGGGCCACCAAGAGACCCAGTACTTC. It specifies CATSRDGGHQETQYF. Variable domain in full (rest from reference TRBV15 and TRBJ2-5): DAMVIQNPRYQVTQFGKPVTLSCSQTLNHNVMYWYQQKSSQAPKLLFHYYDKDFNNEADTPDNFQSRRPNTSFCFLDIRSPGLGDTAMYLCATSRDGGHQETQYFGPGTRLLVL.

The rearrangement joins TRBV28 to TRBJ1-4; 7 nucleotides line up with TRBD1. CDR3 length: 18 residues. Germline lookup yields CDR1 MDHEN and CDR2 SYDVKM. V trimming: 1 base; J trimming: 4 bases; junction bases outside the gene matches: 12. CDR3 nucleotide sequence: TGTGCCAGCAGTTTATCGCTTAGGGAGACAGGGAGTAATGAAAAACTGTTTTTT. Translation: CASSLSLRETGSNEKLFF.

This clone was found a few times. DNA of the CDR3: TGTGCCAGCATTTTTGGGCTTGGGGCCAACGTCCTGACTTTC. Translation gives CASIFGLGANVLTF. V is TRBV2 and J is TRBJ2-6; D is unclear. This CDR3 contains 14 residues. Trimming took off 7 bases at V and 3 bases at J, with 10 bases between the two ends. Germline values: CDR1 SNHLY, CDR2 FYNNEI.

The J gene is TRBJ2-6, the V gene TRBV19; 9 positions agree with TRBD1. V trimming: 3 bases; J trimming: 2 bases; junction bases outside the gene matches: 8. The CDR3 loop spans 18 amino acids. The germline V gene encodes CDR1 LNHDA and CDR2 SQIVND (reference sequence). CDR3 protein: CASSITGGGRPGANVLTF. CDR3 nucleotides: TGTGCCAGTAGTATCACAGGGGGCGGTAGGCCTGGGGCCAACGTCCTGACTTTC.

The chain joins TRBV24-1 to TRBJ2-2; 9 bases are shared with TRBD1. V gave up 5 bases and J gave up 2 bases; unmatched junction bases: 2. Germline V gives CDR1 KGHDR, CDR2 SFDVKD. This CDR3 is 15 amino acids long. CDR3 in amino acids: CATSGGQGNTGELFF. The CDR3 nucleotides are TGTGCCACCAGTGGGGGACAGGGTAACACCGGGGAGCTGTTTTTT.

The rearrangement uses TRBV28 and TRBJ1-3; D unclear. V shed 7 bases and J shed 1 base, with 11 bases lying between them. Germline values: CDR1 MDHEN, CDR2 SYDVKM. This CDR3 has 14 residues. The CDR3 DNA is TGTGCCAGCACCCTGGGCCTATCTGGAAACACCATATATTTT. It yields the protein CASTLGLSGNTIYF.

This rearrangement joins TRBV18 to TRBJ1-1, with a weak D call TRBD1 (6 bases). There are 14 residues in the CDR3. Germline V gene sequence: CDR1 KGHSH, CDR2 LQKENI. V lost 6 bases, J lost 1 base, and 12 bases lay in between. The CDR3 DNA is TGTGCCAGCTCTCCGGACAGATCGAACACTGAAGCTTTCTTT. Its protein is CASSPDRSNTEAFF.

This rearrangement joins TRBV9 to TRBJ1-1, with D perhaps matching TRBD1 (5 bases). V was clipped by 0 bases and J by 7 bases, with 10 bases between them. In germline, CDR1 is SGDLS, CDR2 YYNGEE. The CDR3 is made up of 13 amino acids. The CDR3: CASSVVGHSEAFF. The CDR3 DNA is TGTGCCAGCAGCGTAGTAGGACATAGTGAAGCTTTCTTT.